This T cell receptor beta chain was sequenced during a study of chemoradiotherapy in HPV16-positive cancers. Study information: Candidate HPV-specific clones and shared TCR motifs came from a couple of HPV16-positive patients. General study findings and limits: Non-HPV-specific T cells did not expand in tumors during treatment, whereas candidate HPV-specific clones and E7-related motifs did.

V lost 1 base and J 6 bases, leaving 20 bases between the germline ends. CDR1 is SGHKS, CDR2 YYEKEE, per germline (reference sequence). The CDR3 has 17 residues. This table comes from immunoSEQ multiplex PCR, and its TCRdb copy is limited to in-frame clones, with some not included. In the table there are around 30,000 clones, 92% of which are singletons. In this sample, this clone turned up once. Antigen: not known. The clonotype was recovered from a human donor with HPV-associated anogenital cancer. The rearrangement links TRBV5-5 to TRBJ2-1, with D maybe TRBD1 (6 bases). The sample here was blood, taken from a patient who underwent chemoradiotherapy. This CDR3 is CASSLFWFVGGPNEQFF. The DNA of the CDR3 is TGTGCCAGCAGCTTGTTCTGGTTCGTAGGGGGTCCCAATGAGCAGTTCTTC.